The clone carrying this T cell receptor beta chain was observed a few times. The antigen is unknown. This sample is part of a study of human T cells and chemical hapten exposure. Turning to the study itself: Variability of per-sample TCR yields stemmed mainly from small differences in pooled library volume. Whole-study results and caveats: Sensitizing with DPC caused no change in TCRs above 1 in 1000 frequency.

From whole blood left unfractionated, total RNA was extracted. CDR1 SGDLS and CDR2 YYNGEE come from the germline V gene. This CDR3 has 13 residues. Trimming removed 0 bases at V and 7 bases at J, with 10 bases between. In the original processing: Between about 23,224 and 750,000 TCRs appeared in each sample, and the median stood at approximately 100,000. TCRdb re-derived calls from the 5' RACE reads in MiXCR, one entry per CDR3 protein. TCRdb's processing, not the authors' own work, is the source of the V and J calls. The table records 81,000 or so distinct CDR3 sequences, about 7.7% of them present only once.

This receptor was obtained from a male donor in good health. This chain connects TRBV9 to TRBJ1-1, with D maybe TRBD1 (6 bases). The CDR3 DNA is TGTGCCAGCAGCGTAGGGACAGAGGGTGAAGCTTTCTTT. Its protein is CASSVGTEGEAFF.